This T cell receptor (beta chain) stems from a study of T-cell memory formation after mild COVID-19. Study-wide points: The CD4+ clones that contracted clustered mainly within CM and EM, and the CD8+ clones concentrated in EMRA.

TCR alpha and TCR beta cDNA libraries carrying sample barcodes and UMIs came from 5'RACE with constant-segment primers. MiXCR, run by TCRdb on the 5' RACE reads, gives a single entry per CDR3 protein. This sample carries roughly 240,000 distinct CDR3 sequences, roughly 17% of them seen once, and the ten largest clones take 20% to 25%. Germline values: CDR1 SGHRS, CDR2 YFSETQ. The CDR3 extends over 15 amino acids. The V end lost 7 bases, the J end lost 0 bases, and 14 bases lay between the germline ends. Concerning this clonotype itself: As yet, its antigen is unknown.

Input material: PBMCs or a T cell subset sorted from them (not recorded which). The source is a man aged 18-30 years who had mild COVID-19 (a few samples of this study predate the infection). Cell type and time point are not known. The V gene is TRBV5-1, the J gene TRBJ2-1; D perhaps matches TRBD1 (6 bases). CDR3 DNA: TGCGCCAGCGGGGGAACAGGGAACTCCTACAATGAGCAGTTCTTC. This encodes CASGGTGNSYNEQFF.